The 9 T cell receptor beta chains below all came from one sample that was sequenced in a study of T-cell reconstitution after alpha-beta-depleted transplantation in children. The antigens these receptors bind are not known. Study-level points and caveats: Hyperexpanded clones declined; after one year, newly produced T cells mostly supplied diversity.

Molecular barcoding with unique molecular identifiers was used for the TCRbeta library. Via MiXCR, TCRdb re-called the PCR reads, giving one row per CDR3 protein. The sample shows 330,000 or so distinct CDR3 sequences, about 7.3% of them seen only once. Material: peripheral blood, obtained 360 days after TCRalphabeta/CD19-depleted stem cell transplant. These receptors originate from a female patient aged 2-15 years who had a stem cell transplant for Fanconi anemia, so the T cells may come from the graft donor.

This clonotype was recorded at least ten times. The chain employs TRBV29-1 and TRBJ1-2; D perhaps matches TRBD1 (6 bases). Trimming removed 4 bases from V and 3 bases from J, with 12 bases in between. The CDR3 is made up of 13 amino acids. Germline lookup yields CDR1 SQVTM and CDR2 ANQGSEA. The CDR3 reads CSVGGGIHYGYTF. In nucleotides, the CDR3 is TGCAGCGTTGGAGGGGGGATACACTATGGCTACACCTTC.

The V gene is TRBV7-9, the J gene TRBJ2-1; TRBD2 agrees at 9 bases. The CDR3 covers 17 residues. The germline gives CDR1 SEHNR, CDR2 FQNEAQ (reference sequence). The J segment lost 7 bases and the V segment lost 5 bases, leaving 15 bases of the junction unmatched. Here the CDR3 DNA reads TGTGCCAGCAGCCCTAAACCGGGACTAGCAGCGAAAAATGAGCAGTTCTTC. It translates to CASSPKPGLAAKNEQFF.

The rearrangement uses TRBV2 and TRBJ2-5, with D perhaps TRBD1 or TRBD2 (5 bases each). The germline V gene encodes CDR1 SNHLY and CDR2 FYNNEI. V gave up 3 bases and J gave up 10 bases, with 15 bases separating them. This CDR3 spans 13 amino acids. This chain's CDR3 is CASSDPGTTNQYF. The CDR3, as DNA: TGTGCCAGCAGTGACCCCGGGACCACCAACCAGTACTTC.

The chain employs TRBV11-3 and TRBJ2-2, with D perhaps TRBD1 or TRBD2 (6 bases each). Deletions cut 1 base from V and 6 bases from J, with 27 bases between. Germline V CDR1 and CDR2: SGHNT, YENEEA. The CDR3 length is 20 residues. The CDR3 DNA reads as TGTGCCAGCAGCTTAGGAGGGGGGCGGGGACACATGGATAACGCCGGGGAGCTGTTTTTT. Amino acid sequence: CASSLGGGRGHMDNAGELFF.

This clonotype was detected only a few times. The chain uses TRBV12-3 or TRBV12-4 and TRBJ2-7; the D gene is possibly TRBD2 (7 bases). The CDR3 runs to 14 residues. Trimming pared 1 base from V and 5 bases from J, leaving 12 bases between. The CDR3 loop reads CASSLGGGADEQYV. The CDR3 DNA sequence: TGTGCCAGCAGTTTAGGTGGGGGGGCCGACGAGCAGTACGTC.

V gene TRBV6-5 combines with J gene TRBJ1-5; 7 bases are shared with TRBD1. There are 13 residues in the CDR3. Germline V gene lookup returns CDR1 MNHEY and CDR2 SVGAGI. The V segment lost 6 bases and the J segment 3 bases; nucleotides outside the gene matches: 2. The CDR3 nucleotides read TGTGCCAGCAGCGGGACAGTCAATCAGCCCCAGCATTTT. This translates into CASSGTVNQPQHF.

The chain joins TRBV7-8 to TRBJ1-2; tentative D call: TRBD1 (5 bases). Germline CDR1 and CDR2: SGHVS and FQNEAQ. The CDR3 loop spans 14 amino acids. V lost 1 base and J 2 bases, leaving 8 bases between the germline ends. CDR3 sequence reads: CASSLEGTNYGYTF. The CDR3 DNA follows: TGTGCCAGCAGCTTAGAGGGGACGAACTATGGCTACACCTTC.

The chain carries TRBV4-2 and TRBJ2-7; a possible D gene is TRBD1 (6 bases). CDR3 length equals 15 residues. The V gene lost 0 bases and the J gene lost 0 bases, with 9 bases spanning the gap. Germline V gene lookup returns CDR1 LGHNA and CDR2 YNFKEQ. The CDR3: CASSQDWDNSYEQYF. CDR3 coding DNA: TGTGCCAGCAGCCAAGATTGGGACAACTCCTACGAGCAGTACTTC.

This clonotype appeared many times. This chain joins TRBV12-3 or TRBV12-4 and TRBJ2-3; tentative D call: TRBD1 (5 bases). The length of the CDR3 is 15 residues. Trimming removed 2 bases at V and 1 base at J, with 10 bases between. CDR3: CASSLFGHGTDTQYF. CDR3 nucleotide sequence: TGTGCCAGCAGTTTATTCGGACACGGCACAGATACGCAGTATTTT.